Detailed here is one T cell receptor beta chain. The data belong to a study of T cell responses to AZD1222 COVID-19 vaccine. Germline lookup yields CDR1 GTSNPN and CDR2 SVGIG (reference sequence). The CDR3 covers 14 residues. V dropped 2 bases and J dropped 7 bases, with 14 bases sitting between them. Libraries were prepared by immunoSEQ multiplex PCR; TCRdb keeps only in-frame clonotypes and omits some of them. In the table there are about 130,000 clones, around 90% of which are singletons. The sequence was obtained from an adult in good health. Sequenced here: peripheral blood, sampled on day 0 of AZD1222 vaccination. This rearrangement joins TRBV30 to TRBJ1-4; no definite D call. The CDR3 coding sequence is TGTGCCTGGAGTCCGGGCCCGGTGGGTGAAAAACTGTTTTTT. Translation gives CAWSPGPVGEKLFF.